Listed below are T cell receptor beta chains from one sample, sequenced in a study of CD8+ T cells in alopecia areata. Using immunoSEQ multiplex PCR, the repertoire was profiled, and TCRdb retains in-frame clones only, with some absent. This sample has some 210,000 clones; roughly 66% occur once, and the top ten carry 0.95% to 1.5%. The material was CD4+ T cells sorted from blood, obtained at week 44, from a patient treated with tofacitinib. The receptors were gathered from a human donor with alopecia areata. The CDR3 runs from the conserved cysteine through the conserved F or W. D genes are given only for firm matches. The size field is filled for only some rows; it gives once, few, many or a size class.

j_gene,v_gene,d_gene,abundance,CDR3aa,CDR3nt
TRBJ2-1,TRBV29-1,.,.,CSVPLAGNSYNEQFF,TGCAGCGTCCCCTTGGCGGGGAACTCCTACAATGAGCAGTTCTTC
TRBJ2-6,TRBV27,.,.,CASSLARGASGANVLTF,TGTGCCAGCAGTTTAGCCAGGGGGGCCTCTGGGGCCAACGTCCTGACTTTC
TRBJ2-7,TRBV4-2,.,few,CASSQDRALNYEQYF,TGTGCCAGCAGCCAAGATAGGGCTTTAAACTACGAGCAGTACTTC
TRBJ2-1,TRBV4-3,.,.,CASSQVSGTYNEQFF,TGCGCCAGCAGCCAGGTTAGTGGGACCTACAATGAGCAGTTCTTC
TRBJ1-1,TRBV20-1,.,few,CSARENTEAFF,TGCAGTGCTAGGGAGAACACTGAAGCTTTCTTT
TRBJ2-1,TRBV11-2,TRBD2,once,CASSSHSGGRNEQFF,TGTGCCAGCAGCTCCCATAGCGGGGGTAGGAATGAGCAGTTCTTC
TRBJ1-1,TRBV4-3,.,.,CASSQESNTEAFF,TGCGCCAGCAGCCAAGAGTCCAACACTGAAGCTTTCTTT
TRBJ2-6,TRBV5-1,.,.,CASSLPSNVLTF,TGCGCCAGCAGCTTACCCTCCAACGTCCTGACTTTC
TRBJ2-7,TRBV2,TRBD2,.,CATRGGGLEQYF,TGTGCCACCCGCGGGGGGGGCCTCGAGCAGTACTTC
TRBJ1-2,TRBV4-3,.,once,CASSQVTGSYGYTF,TGCGCCAGCAGCCAAGTAACAGGGAGCTATGGCTACACCTTC
TRBJ2-7,TRBV6-5,.,.,CASSTGSSYEQYF,TGTGCCAGCAGTACGGGATCCTCCTACGAGCAGTACTTC
TRBJ2-2,TRBV7-7,.,few,CASSVDRRAGELFF,TGTGCCAGCAGCGTAGACAGGCGGGCCGGGGAGCTGTTTTTT
TRBJ1-1,TRBV29-1,.,.,CSVTGSLTEAFF,TGCAGCGTTACAGGGTCCCTCACTGAAGCTTTCTTT
TRBJ2-1,TRBV11-2,.,.,CASSLVSLGRPFF,TGTGCCAGCAGCTTAGTTTCCTTGGGAAGGCCGTTCTTC
TRBJ2-3,TRBV10-3,.,.,CAIKTGEGGTDTQYF,TGTGCCATCAAGACGGGGGAAGGAGGCACAGATACGCAGTATTTT
TRBJ1-1,TRBV27,TRBD1,.,CASSLGQANTEAFF,TGTGCCAGCAGCCTTGGACAGGCGAACACTGAAGCTTTCTTT
TRBJ2-1,TRBV5-1,.,.,CASSLGSNNEQFF,TGCGCCAGCAGCTTGGGATCCAACAATGAGCAGTTCTTC
TRBJ1-1,TRBV7-9,.,.,CASSLQGMNTEAFF,TGTGCCAGCAGCTTACAGGGCATGAACACTGAAGCTTTCTTT
TRBJ2-2,TRBV2,.,.,CASSRLQSTGELFF,TGTGCCAGCAGTAGGCTACAGAGCACCGGGGAGCTGTTTTTT
TRBJ2-7,TRBV6-5,.,.,CASSRGGKGGYEQYF,TGTGCCAGCAGTCGAGGGGGGAAGGGAGGTTACGAGCAGTACTTC
TRBJ1-2,TRBV7-2,TRBD1,.,CASSLAHAGTGDGYTF,TGTGCCAGCAGCTTAGCTCATGCCGGGACAGGGGACGGCTACACCTTC
TRBJ1-6,TRBV7-8,.,.,CASGGGHVYNSPLHF,TGTGCCAGCGGAGGGGGTCATGTCTATAATTCACCCCTCCACTTT
TRBJ2-7,TRBV30,.,.,CAWRVTGTYEQYF,TGTGCCTGGAGGGTAACAGGGACCTACGAGCAGTACTTC
TRBJ1-2,TRBV11-2,.,.,CASSLAGYGYTF,TGTGCCAGCAGCTTAGCTGGGTATGGCTACACCTTC
TRBJ2-1,TRBV9,.,.,CASSRTRYLGEQFF,TGTGCCAGCAGCCGCACCCGGTATCTGGGGGAGCAGTTCTTC
TRBJ2-7,TRBV5-1,.,.,CASSPSESNYEQYF,TGCGCCAGCAGCCCGTCGGAGAGCAACTACGAGCAGTACTTC
TRBJ2-4,TRBV27,.,.,CASTLTAQYF,TGTGCCAGCACCCTGACAGCCCAGTACTTC
TRBJ2-1,TRBV9,TRBD1,few,CASSSRDRGYNEQFF,TGTGCCAGCAGCAGCCGGGACAGGGGTTACAATGAGCAGTTCTTC
TRBJ1-1,TRBV29-1,.,.,CSVEMTAEGSAFF,TGCAGCGTTGAGATGACAGCCGAAGGATCGGCTTTCTTT
TRBJ1-6,TRBV29-1,.,.,CSVSTGDNSPLHF,TGCAGCGTTTCTACAGGAGATAATTCACCCCTCCACTTT
TRBJ2-1,TRBV5-1,TRBD1,.,CASSPQGSHNEQFF,TGCGCCAGCAGCCCACAGGGGTCCCACAATGAGCAGTTCTTC
TRBJ2-6,TRBV23-1,TRBD1,.,CASSQRGLRSGANVLTF,TGCGCCAGCAGTCAAAGGGGGCTAAGATCTGGGGCCAACGTCCTGACTTTC
TRBJ2-7,TRBV7-9,.,.,CASSLMAGSYEQYF,TGTGCCAGCAGCTTAATGGCAGGGTCCTACGAGCAGTACTTC
TRBJ1-1,TRBV30,.,.,CAWSEGNTEAFF,TGTGCCTGGAGTGAGGGGAACACTGAAGCTTTCTTT
TRBJ1-6,TRBV6-6,.,.,CASSYSTSLHF,TGTGCCAGCAGTTACTCGACGTCCCTCCACTTT